The following is a T cell receptor beta chain sequence with its context. The record originates from a study of blood T cell repertoires in COVID-19. Overall study context: Researchers got acute and convalescent COVID-19 samples from the United States, Italy and Spain. Nucleic acid was either cDNA or gDNA, and it came from T cells, B-cell-depleted T cells, or PBMCs.

V lost 0 bases and J lost 3; bases outside the gene matches: 12. The CDR3 extends over 19 amino acids. Germline V CDR1 and CDR2: SGDLS, YYNGEE. Authors' data handling: Cell counts per sample came from amplifying reference gene primers. Here immunoSEQ multiplex PCR was the method, and the copy in TCRdb shows in-frame clones only, minus some. The V and J calls and clone size were taken over from that table, and D and trimming were inferred from the DNA. The sample carries 300,000 to 450,000 clones, around 87% recorded once. The sequence came from a young woman with COVID-19, enrolled during active disease. The chain has TRBV9 and TRBJ2-6; 7 bases map to TRBD1. The specimen was peripheral blood. CDR3 protein: CASSVDWDSFGGGANVLTF. The CDR3 bases are TGTGCCAGCAGCGTAGATTGGGACAGCTTCGGCGGTGGGGCCAACGTCCTGACTTTC. Filled out from reference TRBV9 and TRBJ2-6, the complete variable domain reads DSGVTQTPKHLITATGQRVTLRCSPRSGDLSVYWYQQSLDQGLQFLIQYYNGEERAKGNILERFSAQQFPDLHSELNLSSLELGDSALYFCASSVDWDSFGGGANVLTFGAGSRLTVL.